Sequencing of this T cell receptor beta chain was carried out in a study of T cells in localized non-small cell lung cancer. This clone occurred once. V shed 3 bases and J shed 7 bases, with 12 bases lying between them. Germline-derived CDR1 and CDR2 are MDHEN and SYDVKM. The CDR3 is 14 residues long. Repertoires were generated with immunoSEQ multiplex PCR, while TCRdb's copy carries only in-frame clones and drops some. The repertoire holds tens of thousands of clones, roughly 87% seen once, with nearly 7% in the top ten. The clonotype comes from a male donor older than 55 with stage I lung adenocarcinoma. The sequencing here drew on peripheral blood, taken before any cancer treatment. The gene calls are TRBV28 and TRBJ2-2; D gene unclear. The CDR3 DNA follows: TGTGCCAGCAGTTTGTCGGGCTGGAGCGGGGAGCTGTTTTTT. Protein: CASSLSGWSGELFF.